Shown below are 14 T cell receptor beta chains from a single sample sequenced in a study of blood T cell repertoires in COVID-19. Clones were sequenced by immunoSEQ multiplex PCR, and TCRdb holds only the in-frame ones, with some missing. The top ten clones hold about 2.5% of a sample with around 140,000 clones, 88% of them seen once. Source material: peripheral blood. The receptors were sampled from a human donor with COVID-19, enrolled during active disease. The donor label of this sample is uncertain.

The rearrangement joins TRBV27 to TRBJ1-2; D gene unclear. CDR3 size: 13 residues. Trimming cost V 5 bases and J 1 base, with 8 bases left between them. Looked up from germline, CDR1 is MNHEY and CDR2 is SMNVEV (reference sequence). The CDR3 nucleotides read TGTGCCAGCAGTAATTCAGTTAACTATGGCTACACCTTC. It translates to CASSNSVNYGYTF.

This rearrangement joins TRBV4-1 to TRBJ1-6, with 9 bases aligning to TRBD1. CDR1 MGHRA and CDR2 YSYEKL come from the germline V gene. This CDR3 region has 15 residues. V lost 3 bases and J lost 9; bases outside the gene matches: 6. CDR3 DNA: TGCGCCAGCAGCCAGTACAGGGGGCCGAGTTCACCCCTCCACTTT. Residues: CASSQYRGPSSPLHF.

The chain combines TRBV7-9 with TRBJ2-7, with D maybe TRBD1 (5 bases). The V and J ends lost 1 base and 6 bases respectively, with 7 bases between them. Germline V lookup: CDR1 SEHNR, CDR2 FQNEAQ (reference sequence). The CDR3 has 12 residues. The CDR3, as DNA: TGTGCCAGCAGCTTAGAGGGGTTCGAGCAGTACTTC. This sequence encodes CASSLEGFEQYF.

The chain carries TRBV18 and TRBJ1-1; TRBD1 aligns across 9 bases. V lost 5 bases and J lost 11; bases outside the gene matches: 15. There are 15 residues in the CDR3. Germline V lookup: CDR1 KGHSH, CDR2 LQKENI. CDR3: CASSFRQGGESVAFF. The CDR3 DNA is TGTGCCAGCTCATTCAGACAGGGGGGCGAATCGGTGGCTTTCTTT.

CDR3 nucleotide sequence: TGTGCCAGCAAGGTTGGGGGCTCGGGGGGCACTGAAGCTTTCTTT. It encodes CASKVGGSGGTEAFF. This rearrangement joins TRBV28 to TRBJ1-1; weak D call: TRBD1 (6 bases). CDR1 is MDHEN and CDR2 is SYDVKM in the germline V gene. The V gene lost 7 bases and the J gene lost 4 bases, with 19 bases spanning the gap. The CDR3 consists of 15 residues.

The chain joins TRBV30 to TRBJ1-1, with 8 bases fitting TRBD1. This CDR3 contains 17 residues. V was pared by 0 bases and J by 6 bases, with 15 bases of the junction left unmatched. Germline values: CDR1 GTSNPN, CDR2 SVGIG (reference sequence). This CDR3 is CAWSVLGRGPYRAEAFF. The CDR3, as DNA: TGTGCCTGGAGTGTACTAGGCAGGGGGCCCTATCGCGCTGAAGCTTTCTTT.

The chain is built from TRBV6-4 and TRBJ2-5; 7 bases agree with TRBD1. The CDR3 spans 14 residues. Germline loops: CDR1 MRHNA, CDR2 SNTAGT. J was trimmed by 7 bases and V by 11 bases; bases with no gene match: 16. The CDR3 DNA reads TGTGCCTCTCACCCCCGACAGGGATGGGCGACCCAGTACTTC. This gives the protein CASHPRQGWATQYF.

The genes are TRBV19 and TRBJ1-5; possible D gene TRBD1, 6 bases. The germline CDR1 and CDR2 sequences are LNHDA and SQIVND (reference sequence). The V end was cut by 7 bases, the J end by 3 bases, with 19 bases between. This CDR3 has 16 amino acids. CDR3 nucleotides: TGTGCCAGTAACGAGGCAGGGGCGCCCGACAATCAGCCCCAGCATTTT. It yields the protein CASNEAGAPDNQPQHF.

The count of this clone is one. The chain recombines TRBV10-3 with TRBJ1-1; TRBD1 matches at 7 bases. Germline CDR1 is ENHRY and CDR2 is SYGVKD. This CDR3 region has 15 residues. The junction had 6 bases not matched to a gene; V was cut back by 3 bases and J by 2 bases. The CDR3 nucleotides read TGTGCCATCAGTGATCCCGACAGGGTAAACACTGAAGCTTTCTTT. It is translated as CAISDPDRVNTEAFF.

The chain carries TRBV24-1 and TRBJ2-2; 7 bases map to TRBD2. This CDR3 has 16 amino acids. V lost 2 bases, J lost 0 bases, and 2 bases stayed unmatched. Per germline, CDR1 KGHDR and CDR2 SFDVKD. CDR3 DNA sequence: TGTGCCACCAGTGATTCGGGGGGACCGAACACCGGGGAGCTGTTTTTT. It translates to CATSDSGGPNTGELFF.

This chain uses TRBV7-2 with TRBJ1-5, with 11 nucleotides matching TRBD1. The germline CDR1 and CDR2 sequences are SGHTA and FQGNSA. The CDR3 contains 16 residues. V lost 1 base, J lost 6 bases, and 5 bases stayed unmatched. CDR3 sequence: CASSLDGQGAGQPQHF. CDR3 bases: TGTGCCAGCAGCTTAGATGGACAGGGGGCGGGTCAGCCCCAGCATTTT. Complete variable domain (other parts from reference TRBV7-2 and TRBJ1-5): GAGVSQSPSNKVTEKGKDVELRCDPISGHTALYWYRQSLGQGLEFLIYFQGNSAPDKSGLPSDRFSAERTGGSVSTLTIQRTQQEDSAVYLCASSLDGQGAGQPQHFGDGTRLSIL.

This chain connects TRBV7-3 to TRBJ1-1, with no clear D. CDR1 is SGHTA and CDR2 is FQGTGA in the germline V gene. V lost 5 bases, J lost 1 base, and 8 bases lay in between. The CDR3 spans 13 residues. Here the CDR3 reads CASSLAGNTEAFF. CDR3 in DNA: TGTGCCAGCAGCCTTGCCGGGAACACTGAAGCTTTCTTT. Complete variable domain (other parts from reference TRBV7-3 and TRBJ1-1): GAGVSQTPSNKVTEKGKYVELRCDPISGHTALYWYRQSLGQGPEFLIYFQGTGAADDSGLPNDRFFAVRPEGSVSTLKIQRTERGDSAVYLCASSLAGNTEAFFGQGTRLTVV.

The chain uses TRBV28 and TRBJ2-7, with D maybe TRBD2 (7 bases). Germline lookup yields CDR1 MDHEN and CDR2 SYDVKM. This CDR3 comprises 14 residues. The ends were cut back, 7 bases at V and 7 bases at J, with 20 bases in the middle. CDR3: CASTDAGASREQYF. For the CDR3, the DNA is TGTGCCAGCACCGACGCGGGGGCATCTAGGGAGCAGTACTTC.

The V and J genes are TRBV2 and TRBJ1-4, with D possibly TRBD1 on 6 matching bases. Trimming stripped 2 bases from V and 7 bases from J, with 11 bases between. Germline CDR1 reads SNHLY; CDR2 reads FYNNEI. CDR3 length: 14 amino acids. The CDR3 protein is CASSEPRTVEKLFF. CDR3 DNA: TGTGCCAGCAGTGAACCCCGGACAGTTGAAAAACTGTTTTTT.